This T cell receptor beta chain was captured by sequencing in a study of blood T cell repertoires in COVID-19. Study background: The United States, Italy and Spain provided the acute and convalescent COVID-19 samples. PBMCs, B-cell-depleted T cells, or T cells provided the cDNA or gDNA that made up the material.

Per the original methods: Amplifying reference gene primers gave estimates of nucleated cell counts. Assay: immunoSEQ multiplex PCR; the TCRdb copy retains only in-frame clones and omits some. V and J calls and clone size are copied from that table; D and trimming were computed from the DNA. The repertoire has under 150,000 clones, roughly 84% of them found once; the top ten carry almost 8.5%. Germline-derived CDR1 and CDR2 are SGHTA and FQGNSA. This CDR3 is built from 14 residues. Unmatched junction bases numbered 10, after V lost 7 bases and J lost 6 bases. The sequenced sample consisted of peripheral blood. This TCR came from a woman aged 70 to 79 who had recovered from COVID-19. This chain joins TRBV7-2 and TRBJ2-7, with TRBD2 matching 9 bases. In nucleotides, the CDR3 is TGTGCCAGCACCCCCGTCGGGACTAGCATCGAGCAGTACTTC. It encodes CASTPVGTSIEQYF.